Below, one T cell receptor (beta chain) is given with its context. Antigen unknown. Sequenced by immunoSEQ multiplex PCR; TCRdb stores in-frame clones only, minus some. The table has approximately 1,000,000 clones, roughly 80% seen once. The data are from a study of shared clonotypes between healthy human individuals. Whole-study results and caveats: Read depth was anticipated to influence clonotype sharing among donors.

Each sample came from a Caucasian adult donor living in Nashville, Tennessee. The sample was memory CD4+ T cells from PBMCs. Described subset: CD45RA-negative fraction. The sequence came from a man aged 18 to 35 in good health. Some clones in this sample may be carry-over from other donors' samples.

Written as DNA, the CDR3 is TGCAGCGTTGGAGGGCAGTATGGCTACGAGCAGTACTTC. This sequence encodes CSVGGQYGYEQYF. J is TRBJ2-7 and V is TRBV29-1, with a tentative D call TRBD2 (5 bases). The ends were cut back, 4 bases at V and 3 bases at J, with 13 bases in the middle. The CDR3 consists of 13 residues. Germline V gene sequence: CDR1 SQVTM, CDR2 ANQGSEA.